This entry lists 25 T cell receptor beta chains sequenced from one sample in a study of identifying expanded T cells in peripheral blood. Assay used: immunoSEQ multiplex PCR; TCRdb lists only in-frame clones, some missing. The repertoire includes 90,000 to 100,000 clones, 88% of them detected once, and 3.5% to 4.5% sits in the top ten. Sequencing used blood. The receptor set was obtained from a person aged 18-70 years in good health.

The V call is TRBV30, the J call TRBJ2-5; a weak D match, TRBD1 (5 bases). The CDR3 is made up of 11 amino acids. The V end was cut by 2 bases, the J end by 4 bases, with 5 bases between. CDR1 GTSNPN and CDR2 SVGIG come from the germline V gene (reference sequence). CDR3 in DNA: TGTGCCTGGAGTAGGGGAGAGACCCAGTACTTC. Its translation: CAWSRGETQYF.

This clone is medium-sized in the sample. The same CDR3 can be traced to other DNA sequences in this sample. The chain couples TRBV6-4 to TRBJ2-3; 7 bases are a match to TRBD2. The germline V gene has CDR1 MRHNA and CDR2 SNTAGT. The length of the CDR3 is 14 residues. V gave up 4 bases and J gave up 0 bases; unmatched junction bases: 1. In DNA form, the CDR3 reads TGTGCCAGCAGTGCTAGCGGTAGCACAGATACGCAGTATTTT. Translated: CASSASGSTDTQYF.

The J gene is TRBJ2-7, the V gene TRBV4-3; 14 bases align to TRBD2. Germline V gene lookup returns CDR1 LGHNA and CDR2 YSLEER. V shed 1 base, J shed 6 bases, and the junction held 5 bases outside the gene matches. The length of the CDR3 is 16 residues. This CDR3 is CASSQGGGLAGVEQYF. In nucleotides, the CDR3 is TGCGCCAGCAGCCAAGGGGGGGGACTAGCGGGAGTCGAGCAGTACTTC.

The rearrangement uses TRBV28 and TRBJ2-3; unclear D gene. This CDR3 comprises 14 residues. The V gene's germline CDR1 is MDHEN and CDR2 SYDVKM. The V gene lost 8 bases and the J gene lost 0 bases, with 12 bases spanning the gap. CDR3 coding DNA: TGTGCCAGCGTGAGTGACACTAGCACAGATACGCAGTATTTT. This translates into CASVSDTSTDTQYF. The full variable domain, in which reference TRBV28 and TRBJ2-3 provide the parts outside the CDR3, is DVKVTQSSRYLVKRTGEKVFLECVQDMDHENMFWYRQDPGLGLRLIYFSYDVKMKEKGDIPEGYSVSREKKERFSLILESASTNQTSMYLCASVSDTSTDTQYFGPGTRLTVL.

The V gene is TRBV2, the J gene TRBJ1-1; D is uncertain. The V end was cut by 6 bases, the J end by 3 bases, with 11 bases between. The CDR3 contains 13 residues. Germline V gene data show CDR1 as SNHLY and CDR2 as FYNNEI. The CDR3 region is CASRETHYTEAFF. In DNA form, the CDR3 reads TGTGCCAGCAGAGAGACACACTACACTGAAGCTTTCTTT.

The rearrangement uses TRBV7-2 and TRBJ2-3; tentative D call: TRBD2 (5 bases). Germline CDR1 SGHTA, CDR2 FQGNSA. The V and J ends lost 2 bases and 1 base respectively, with 10 bases between them. This CDR3 contains 15 residues. CDR3 coding DNA: TGTGCCAGCAGCTTACGGGAACCTCGCACAGATACGCAGTATTTT. Protein sequence: CASSLREPRTDTQYF.

The rearrangement joins TRBV19 to TRBJ2-3; D possibly corresponds to TRBD1 (6 bases). CDR1 is LNHDA and CDR2 is SQIVND in the germline V gene (reference sequence). V was trimmed by 4 bases and J by 5 bases, leaving 19 bases between them. This CDR3 has 16 residues. CDR3 DNA sequence: TGTGCCAGTAGTAAGGGAACAGGGTTTGATGTAGATACGCAGTATTTT. Translated, it gives CASSKGTGFDVDTQYF.

V usage is TRBV19 and J usage is TRBJ2-2; the D gene is possibly TRBD2 (6 bases). This CDR3 contains 15 residues. V shed 2 bases and J shed 5 bases, with 12 bases lying between them. CDR1 and CDR2 (germline): LNHDA, SQIVND (reference sequence). DNA for the CDR3: TGTGCCAGTAGTATAAAAGTGGCGGGAACCGGGGAGCTGTTTTTT. As protein: CASSIKVAGTGELFF. The whole variable domain, filled in from reference TRBV19 and TRBJ2-2, reads DGGITQSPKYLFRKEGQNVTLSCEQNLNHDAMYWYRQDPGQGLRLIYYSQIVNDFQKGDIAEGYSVSREKKESFPLTVTSAQKNPTAFYLCASSIKVAGTGELFFGEGSRLTVL.

This rearrangement joins TRBV5-1 to TRBJ2-7, with 7 positions matching TRBD1. The CDR3 covers 13 residues. The V gene end was trimmed by 4 bases and the J gene end by 2 bases; junction bases not matched to a gene: 3. Germline V gene lookup returns CDR1 SGHRS and CDR2 YFSETQ. CDR3 sequence: CASSRGQAYEQYF. CDR3 sequence (DNA): TGCGCCAGCAGCCGCGGACAGGCCTACGAGCAGTACTTC.

The chain carries TRBV9 and TRBJ2-7, with 10 bases matching TRBD2. V lost 1 base, J lost 5 bases, and 6 bases stayed unmatched. Germline CDR1 is SGDLS and CDR2 is YYNGEE. This CDR3 contains 15 residues. The CDR3 DNA is TGTGCCAGCAGCGTATCAGCGGGAGGGGTCCACGAGCAGTACTTC. As protein: CASSVSAGGVHEQYF.

The gene calls are TRBV7-9 and TRBJ2-1; D ambiguous. V was clipped by 1 base and J by 8 bases, with 6 bases between them. The CDR3 spans 12 residues. The germline gives CDR1 SEHNR, CDR2 FQNEAQ (reference sequence). The CDR3 reads CASSLGKDEQFF. The CDR3 DNA sequence: TGTGCCAGCAGCTTAGGCAAGGATGAGCAGTTCTTC.

This chain joins TRBV28 and TRBJ1-1, with 7 bases identical to TRBD1. V shed 7 bases, J shed 7 bases, and the junction held 6 bases outside the gene matches. The CDR3 covers 12 residues. Per the germline V gene, CDR1 is MDHEN and CDR2 is SYDVKM. CDR3 DNA: TGTGCCAGCATTACAGGGGTCAGTGAAGCTTTCTTT. Translation gives CASITGVSEAFF.

This clone appeared once. V usage is TRBV10-2 and J usage is TRBJ2-1; D remains unclear. Trimming stripped 7 bases from V and 2 bases from J, with 6 bases between. Germline V gene lookup returns CDR1 WSHSY and CDR2 SAAADI. CDR3 length: 12 amino acids. CDR3 loop: CASKGPYNEQFF. The CDR3 DNA reads TGCGCCAGCAAAGGGCCCTACAATGAGCAGTTCTTC.

The chain couples TRBV28 to TRBJ2-7; 8 bases align to TRBD1. The CDR3 consists of 14 residues. V was clipped by 7 bases and J by 3 bases; unmatched bases: 8. Germline V gene lookup returns CDR1 MDHEN and CDR2 SYDVKM. The CDR3 coding sequence is TGTGCCAGCAAAAATCCGGGACAGGACTACGAGCAGTACTTC. It yields the protein CASKNPGQDYEQYF.

The V gene is TRBV5-1, the J gene TRBJ1-2, with TRBD1 as a possible D gene (5 bases). V was pared by 0 bases and J by 5 bases, with 14 bases between. Germline V gene data show CDR1 as SGHRS and CDR2 as YFSETQ. This CDR3 is 15 amino acids long. CDR3 region: CASSLGGGQGYGYTF. The CDR3 bases are TGCGCCAGCAGCTTGGGCGGAGGGCAGGGTTATGGCTACACCTTC.

This sequence joins TRBV10-3 and TRBJ1-2; no definite D call. Germline assignment: CDR1 ENHRY and CDR2 SYGVKD. The CDR3 has 13 amino acids. The ends were cut back, 3 bases at V and 8 bases at J, with 13 bases in the middle. The CDR3 here is CAISDGGSTGYTF. CDR3 coding DNA: TGTGCCATCAGTGACGGAGGCTCCACCGGCTACACCTTC.

The chain carries TRBV14 and TRBJ1-2; D uncertain. Germline assignment: CDR1 SGHDN and CDR2 FVKESK. The CDR3 is made up of 13 amino acids. Trimming removed 0 bases from V and 0 bases from J, with 2 bases in between. CDR3 sequence (DNA): TGTGCCAGCAGCCAAGACACTAACTATGGCTACACCTTC. This sequence encodes CASSQDTNYGYTF.

The J gene is TRBJ2-7, the V gene TRBV4-1; no reliable D call. This CDR3 has 13 amino acids. V was clipped by 1 base and J by 0 bases, with 4 bases between them. CDR1 MGHRA and CDR2 YSYEKL come from the germline V gene. CDR3 sequence: CASSQVTSYEQYF. The CDR3 DNA reads TGCGCCAGCAGCCAAGTCACCTCCTACGAGCAGTACTTC.

This chain links TRBV7-6 with TRBJ2-7; D remains ambiguous. Deletions cut 1 base from V and 4 bases from J, with 14 bases between. Germline V gene sequence: CDR1 SGHVS, CDR2 FNYEAQ. The CDR3 length is 15 residues. CDR3 amino acids: CASSLEPHATYEQYF. DNA of the CDR3: TGTGCCAGCAGCTTAGAACCCCACGCCACTTACGAGCAGTACTTC. The full variable domain, with the rest looked up from reference TRBV7-6 and TRBJ2-7, is GAGVSQSPRYKVTKRGQDVALRCDPISGHVSLYWYRQALGQGPEFLTYFNYEAQQDKSGLPNDRFSAERPEGSISTLTIQRTEQRDSAMYRCASSLEPHATYEQYFGPGTRLTVT.

The CDR3 here is CASSWDRSSGNTIYF. The DNA for the CDR3 is TGCGCCAGCAGCTGGGACCGGAGCTCTGGAAACACCATATATTTT. V usage is TRBV5-1 and J usage is TRBJ1-3; D perhaps matches TRBD1 (5 bases). Trimming removed 3 bases at V and 0 bases at J, with 10 bases between. CDR1 SGHRS and CDR2 YFSETQ come from the germline V gene. The CDR3 has 15 residues.

The genes are TRBV19 and TRBJ1-1; D might be TRBD1 (5 bases). Germline CDR1 LNHDA, CDR2 SQIVND (reference sequence). The CDR3 runs 15 residues. In DNA form, the CDR3 reads TGTGCTCCTCACAGGCTCCAGGCATGGAACACTGAAGCTTTCTTT. This translates into CAPHRLQAWNTEAFF. The whole variable domain, filled in from reference TRBV19 and TRBJ1-1, reads DGGITQSPKYLFRKEGQNVTLSCEQNLNHDAMYWYRQDPGQGLRLIYYSQIVNDFQKGDIAEGYSVSREKKESFPLTVTSAQKNPTAFYLCAPHRLQAWNTEAFFGQGTRLTVV.

V and J are TRBV27 and TRBJ1-5, with D unresolved. Trimming left V 5 bases short and J 3 bases short, with 8 bases between. This CDR3 contains 13 residues. Per germline, CDR1 MNHEY and CDR2 SMNVEV (reference sequence). The CDR3 DNA follows: TGTGCCAGCAGTAGCAGAAACAATCAGCCCCAGCATTTT. Amino acids: CASSSRNNQPQHF.

The chain combines TRBV4-2 with TRBJ2-2, with D possibly matching TRBD2 (5 bases). Trimming cost V 4 bases and J 3 bases, with 18 bases left between them. CDR1 LGHNA and CDR2 YNFKEQ come from the germline V gene. The CDR3 runs 17 residues. The CDR3 bases are TGTGCCAGCAGCCCAAACCGGGAAGGGTCTCACACCGGGGAGCTGTTTTTT. Its protein is CASSPNREGSHTGELFF.

There are a few counts of this clone. The CDR3 sequence: CASSQGQGGYGYTF. DNA for the CDR3: TGTGCCAGCAGTCAGGGACAGGGAGGCTATGGCTACACCTTC. This sequence joins TRBV6-5 and TRBJ1-2, with 9 bases that match TRBD1. Trimming took 5 bases from V and 4 from J; bases not matched to a gene: 5. Germline assignment: CDR1 MNHEY and CDR2 SVGAGI. CDR3 length equals 14 residues.

By sample share, this clone is medium-sized (0.01 to 0.1%). The chain is built from TRBV6-4 and TRBJ1-2, with D uncertain. The CDR3 is made up of 13 amino acids. Germline CDR1 is MRHNA and CDR2 is SNTAGT. Trimming left V 0 bases short and J 0 bases short, with 2 bases between. The DNA for the CDR3 is TGTGCCAGCAGTGACTCAGCTAACTATGGCTACACCTTC. Residues: CASSDSANYGYTF.